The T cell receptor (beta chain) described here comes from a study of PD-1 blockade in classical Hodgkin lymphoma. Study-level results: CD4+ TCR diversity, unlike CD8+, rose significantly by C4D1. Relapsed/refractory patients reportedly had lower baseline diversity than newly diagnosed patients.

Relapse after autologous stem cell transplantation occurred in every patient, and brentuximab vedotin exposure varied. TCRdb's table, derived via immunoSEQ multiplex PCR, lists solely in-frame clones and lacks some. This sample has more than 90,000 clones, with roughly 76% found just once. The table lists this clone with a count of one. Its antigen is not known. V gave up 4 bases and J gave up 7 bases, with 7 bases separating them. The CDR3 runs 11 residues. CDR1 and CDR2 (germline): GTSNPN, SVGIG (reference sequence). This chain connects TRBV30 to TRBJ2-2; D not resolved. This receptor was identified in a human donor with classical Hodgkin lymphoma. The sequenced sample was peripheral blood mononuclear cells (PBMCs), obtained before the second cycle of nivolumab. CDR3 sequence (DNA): TGTGCCTGGAAATCGATCGGGGAGCTGTTTTTT. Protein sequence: CAWKSIGELFF.